A selection of T cell receptor beta chains follows, all from one sample in a study of cytomegalovirus exposure and HLA in healthy donors. Data came from immunoSEQ multiplex PCR; TCRdb stores just in-frame clones and leaves some out. The profile shows roughly 160,000 clones, 73% of them singletons. Sequencing input: PBMCs. Source of these receptors: a woman between 18 and 29 years old in good health and CMV-seropositive. Each CDR3 is given with its conserved first and last residue. The D gene is left open where the match is weak. The size entry is marked missing in some rows and otherwise reads once, few, many or a size class.

>-|15|TRBV7-8|TRBD2|TRBJ2-5
CASSSGLAGVETQYF
TGTGCCAGCAGCTCGGGACTAGCGGGGGTGGAGACCCAGTACTTC
>-|12|TRBV29-1|-|TRBJ2-2
CSVASATGELFF
TGCAGCGTGGCTAGCGCCACCGGGGAGCTGTTTTTT
>-|14|TRBV5-6|TRBD1|TRBJ2-7
CASSQTGQSYEQYF
TGTGCCAGCAGCCAAACGGGACAGTCCTACGAGCAGTACTTC
>-|14|TRBV7-2|TRBD1|TRBJ2-7
CASSSDRGAYEQYF
TGTGCCAGCAGCAGCGACAGGGGGGCCTACGAGCAGTACTTC
>-|15|TRBV9|-|TRBJ2-7
CASSVETGKSDEQYF
TGTGCCAGCAGCGTAGAGACCGGGAAGTCAGACGAGCAGTACTTC
>-|16|TRBV10-3|-|TRBJ2-3
CAISESPEQGLNTQYF
TGTGCCATCAGTGAGTCTCCGGAACAGGGTTTGAATACGCAGTATTTT
>-|15|TRBV13|TRBD1|TRBJ2-5
CASSMGQGTQETQYF
TGTGCCAGCAGCATGGGACAGGGAACCCAAGAGACCCAGTACTTC
>-|15|TRBV7-9|TRBD2|TRBJ2-7
CASSQPGLASYEQYF
TGTGCCAGCAGCCAGCCGGGACTAGCGAGTTACGAGCAGTACTTC
>-|14|TRBV5-1|TRBD1|TRBJ1-2
CASRLSGTGGYTTF
TGCGCCAGCAGGCTCTCCGGGACAGGGGGCTACACAACCTTC
>-|14|TRBV5-1|TRBD1|TRBJ2-7
CASSSRQGPYEQYF
TGCGCCAGCAGCTCCCGACAGGGGCCCTACGAGCAGTACTTC
>-|16|TRBV6-6|-|TRBJ1-3
CASSYKTQSSGNTIYF
TGTGCCAGCAGTTACAAAACACAGAGCTCTGGAAACACCATATATTTT
>few|10|TRBV20-1|-|TRBJ2-5
CSATLETQYF
TGCAGTGCTACCCTGGAGACCCAGTACTTC
>-|16|TRBV5-5|TRBD2|TRBJ2-7
CASSYRGSGGTYEQYF
TGTGCCAGCAGCTACCGGGGTAGCGGGGGAACCTACGAGCAGTACTTC
>-|15|TRBV19|-|TRBJ1-2
CASNPSAGSNYGYTF
TGTGCCAGTAACCCCTCGGCAGGATCAAACTATGGCTACACCTTC
>-|13|TRBV6-5|-|TRBJ1-3
CASTRRQGNTIYF
TGTGCCAGCACCAGAAGACAAGGAAACACCATATATTTT
>-|13|TRBV2|-|TRBJ2-2
CASSVGSTGELFF
TGTGCCAGCAGTGTTGGGAGCACCGGGGAGCTGTTTTTT
>-|14|TRBV6-1|-|TRBJ1-5
CASEEGGYNQPQHF
TGTGCCAGCGAGGAGGGCGGTTACAATCAGCCCCAGCATTTT
>once|15|TRBV7-2|TRBD1|TRBJ1-1
CASSPTGGLNTEAFF
TGTGCCAGCAGCCCCACAGGGGGTCTAAACACTGAAGCCTTCTTT